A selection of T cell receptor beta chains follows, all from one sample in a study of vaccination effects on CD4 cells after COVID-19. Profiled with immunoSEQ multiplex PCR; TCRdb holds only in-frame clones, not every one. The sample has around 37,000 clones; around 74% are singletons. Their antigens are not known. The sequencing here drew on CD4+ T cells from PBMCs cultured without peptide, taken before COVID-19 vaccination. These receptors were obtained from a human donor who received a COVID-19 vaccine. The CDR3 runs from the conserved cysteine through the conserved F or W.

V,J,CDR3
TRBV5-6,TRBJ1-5,CASSLGGGNQPQHF
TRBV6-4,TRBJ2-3,CAPQNRSPDTQYF
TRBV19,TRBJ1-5,CASSIRTGGSNQPQHF
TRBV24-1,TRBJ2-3,CATSDPLAGKDTDTQYF
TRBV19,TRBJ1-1,CASSISPGRGAFF
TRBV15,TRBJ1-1,CATSRDLSGARDTEAFF
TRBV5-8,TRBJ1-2,CASSLDQGAWYGYTF
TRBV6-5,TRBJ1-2,CASSRDPGGYGYTF
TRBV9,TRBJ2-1,CASSVGGGQGGFNEQFF
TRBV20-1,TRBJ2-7,CSAGTTYEQYF